A single sample is the source of the 7 T cell receptor beta chains below, sequenced in a study of identical twins. TCRdb re-analysed the 5' RACE reads in MiXCR, keeping a single row per CDR3 protein. The data contain about 520,000 distinct CDR3 sequences, about 20% of them singletons. The sample was also linked to a second study, of T cells expressing NK-cell markers.

Sequencing was done on a sample of CD4+ T cells sorted from blood. Receptors originate from a woman between 18 and 29 years old in good health.

The genes are TRBV27 and TRBJ1-5, with TRBD1 as a possible D gene (5 bases). V was cut by 4 bases and J by 5 bases, with 12 bases left in between. CDR3 length: 14 residues. Per germline, CDR1 MNHEY and CDR2 SMNVEV (reference sequence). The CDR3 sequence: CASSSGRIDQPQHF. In DNA form, the CDR3 reads TGTGCCAGCAGTTCGGGACGAATAGATCAGCCCCAGCATTTT.

This clonotype was seen at least ten times. The chain recombines TRBV10-3 with TRBJ1-5; unclear D gene. CDR3 length: 15 residues. Trimming removed 4 bases at V and 0 bases at J, with 10 bases between. Germline-derived CDR1 and CDR2 are ENHRY and SYGVKD. The DNA for the CDR3 is TGTGCCATCAGTGTTACAGAGAATAGCAATCAGCCCCAGCATTTT. Encoded protein: CAISVTENSNQPQHF.

The V and J genes are TRBV5-5 and TRBJ2-1; 8 nucleotides match TRBD2. With 0 bases clipped from V and 3 bases from J, the junction kept 5 bases outside the gene matches. CDR1 and CDR2 (germline): SGHKS, YYEKEE (reference sequence). This CDR3 is built from 16 residues. In DNA, the CDR3 is TGTGCCAGCAGCTTGGATCCAGCGGGAGTCTACAATGAGCAGTTCTTC. Protein: CASSLDPAGVYNEQFF.

The V call is TRBV12-3 or TRBV12-4, the J call TRBJ1-1; 7 positions agree with TRBD1. This CDR3 is 14 amino acids long. Germline trimming cut 6 bases from V and 4 bases from J; bases unmatched to any gene: 8. CDR3 in DNA: TGTGCCAGCAGCAAGCCAGGGGGTAGCACTGAAGCTTTCTTT. Translating it yields CASSKPGGSTEAFF.

This clonotype was found a few times. This rearrangement joins TRBV5-1 to TRBJ2-1; D is perhaps TRBD1 or TRBD2 (5 bases each). V lost 4 bases and J lost 7, with 15 bases in between. Germline V CDR1 and CDR2: SGHRS, YFSETQ. The CDR3 covers 14 residues. The CDR3 reads CASSPQTGRNEQFF. The CDR3 bases are TGCGCCAGCAGCCCACAAACGGGGCGTAATGAGCAGTTCTTC.

This clonotype was seen a few times. V usage is TRBV5-1 and J usage is TRBJ2-5; 9 bases map to TRBD1. Trimming removed 1 base from V and 3 bases from J; junction bases left unmatched: 1. The CDR3 runs 14 residues. The germline CDR1 and CDR2 sequences are SGHRS and YFSETQ. The CDR3 nucleotides read TGCGCCAGCAGCTTGCGGGACAGGGAAGAGACCCAGTACTTC. This translates into CASSLRDREETQYF.

J is TRBJ1-6 and V is TRBV6-1; TRBD1 agrees at 9 bases. With V trimmed by 7 bases and J by 8 bases, 3 bases remained unmatched. Per germline, CDR1 MNHNS and CDR2 SASEGT. This CDR3 is 13 amino acids long. CDR3 in DNA: TGTGCCAGCACCCGGGACAGGGATTCACCCCTCCACTTT. Its protein product is CASTRDRDSPLHF.